The 27 T cell receptor beta chains listed next were all sequenced from one sample in a study of cytomegalovirus exposure and HLA in healthy donors. The PCR ran on 60 Vbeta and 13 Jbeta primers. Generated by immunoSEQ multiplex PCR, the TCRdb table keeps only in-frame clones and is missing some. Here the sample spans 150,000 or so clones, around 77% being singletons. Input material: PBMCs. Every receptor here comes from a woman in her fifties or sixties in good health and CMV-seropositive.

The chain recombines TRBV5-6 with TRBJ2-5; 9 bases align to TRBD1. CDR3 size: 15 residues. The ends lost 2 bases at V and 5 bases at J; junction bases unmatched: 7. CDR1 is SGHDT and CDR2 is YYEEEE in the germline V gene. This CDR3 is CASSFRQGVRETQYF. CDR3 DNA: TGTGCCAGCAGCTTTAGACAGGGGGTTCGTGAGACCCAGTACTTC.

The chain combines TRBV19 with TRBJ1-4, with 12 bases matching TRBD1. Germline V gives CDR1 LNHDA, CDR2 SQIVND (reference sequence). V lost 7 bases and J lost 7; bases outside the gene matches: 10. The CDR3 totals 16 residues. The chain's CDR3 is CASTRDRGPSREKLFF. The CDR3 region has the DNA TGTGCCAGTACCCGGGACAGGGGGCCTTCTCGTGAAAAACTGTTTTTT.

The sample holds a few counts of this clone. The chain is built from TRBV28 and TRBJ1-1; D may be TRBD1 (5 bases). V was pared by 1 base and J by 12 bases, with 15 bases between. Germline loops: CDR1 MDHEN, CDR2 SYDVKM. There are 13 residues in the CDR3. Here the CDR3 DNA reads TGTGCCAGCAGTTTATCCCTCGGGAGGGGAACTTTCTTT. Translation: CASSLSLGRGTFF.

The V and J genes are TRBV16 and TRBJ2-3, with a weak D call TRBD2 (6 bases). Germline CDR1 and CDR2: KGHSY and FQNENV. The CDR3 runs 14 residues. V was shortened by 3 bases and J by 6 bases, with 13 bases between the two germline ends. The CDR3 coding sequence is TGTGCCAGCAGCCATGGGAGCGGGCTCGATACGCAGTATTTT. It specifies CASSHGSGLDTQYF.

V gene TRBV30 combines with J gene TRBJ1-1; TRBD1 matches 8 bases. V shed 3 bases and J 4 bases; nucleotides not matched to a gene: 7. Germline CDR1 reads GTSNPN; CDR2 reads SVGIG (reference sequence). The CDR3 spans 14 residues. The CDR3 DNA reads TGTGCCTGGAGCAGGGCAGGGGGCCTCACTGAAGCTTTCTTT. Its protein is CAWSRAGGLTEAFF.

The chain links TRBV29-1 to TRBJ2-5, with D perhaps matching TRBD1 (5 bases). This CDR3 is 12 amino acids long. The germline CDR1 and CDR2 sequences are SQVTM and ANQGSEA. The V end was cut by 4 bases, the J end by 2 bases, with 8 bases between. CDR3 coding DNA: TGCAGCGTTGGACAGCAACAAGAGACCCAGTACTTC. The encoded protein is CSVGQQQETQYF.

As to this clone: Sequence at one end of the junction differs from germline and may be a read error. This rearrangement joins TRBV15 to TRBJ1-2, with D unclear. The CDR3 totals 11 residues. Looked up from germline, CDR1 is LNHNV and CDR2 is YYDKDF (reference sequence). CDR3 residues: CATSRDEWAVF. The CDR3 DNA sequence: TGTGCCACCAGCAGAGACGAATGGGCCGTCTTC.

Details on this clone: A read error may account for a junction end that differs from germline. The chain carries TRBV7-9 and TRBJ2-3; D is undetermined. This CDR3 contains 17 residues. Germline values: CDR1 SEHNR, CDR2 FQNEAQ (reference sequence). CDR3 nucleotides: TGTTCCAGCAGCTATGGCCCGTACGGGTCATTTTCAGATACGCAGTATTTT. This sequence encodes CSSSYGPYGSFSDTQYF.

This clone has only a few counts. The rearrangement uses TRBV28 and TRBJ1-1; the D is unclear. Germline CDR1 and CDR2: MDHEN and SYDVKM. The V gene lost 3 bases and the J gene lost 2 bases, with 16 bases spanning the gap. The CDR3 is 16 residues long. CDR3 bases: TGTGCCAGCAGTTTTTCCGCGGGTACACTTAACACTGAAGCTTTCTTT. It yields the protein CASSFSAGTLNTEAFF. Supplemented by reference TRBV28 and TRBJ1-1, the full variable domain reads DVKVTQSSRYLVKRTGEKVFLECVQDMDHENMFWYRQDPGLGLRLIYFSYDVKMKEKGDIPEGYSVSREKKERFSLILESASTNQTSMYLCASSFSAGTLNTEAFFGQGTRLTVV.

The chain carries TRBV5-5 and TRBJ2-2; no reliable D call. The CDR3 covers 13 residues. The germline CDR1 and CDR2 sequences are SGHKS and YYEKEE (reference sequence). Trimming shortened V by 4 bases and J by 9 bases, and 13 bases separated the two germline ends. CDR3 sequence reads: CASSEISSRELFF. The CDR3 nucleotides are TGTGCCAGCAGCGAAATAAGTAGCCGGGAGCTGTTTTTT.

The genes are TRBV5-6 and TRBJ1-4, with D uncertain. Germline assignment: CDR1 SGHDT and CDR2 YYEEEE. V was clipped by 2 bases and J by 5 bases, with 10 bases between them. This CDR3 spans 14 amino acids. The CDR3, as DNA: TGTGCCAGCAGCTTCCTAGACCAGAATGAAAAACTGTTTTTT. It translates to CASSFLDQNEKLFF. The whole variable domain, filled in from reference TRBV5-6 and TRBJ1-4, reads DAGVTQSPTHLIKTRGQQVTLRCSPKSGHDTVSWYQQALGQGPQFIFQYYEEEERQRGNFPDRFSGHQFPNYSSELNVNALLLGDSALYLCASSFLDQNEKLFFGSGTQLSVL.

This chain joins TRBV29-1 and TRBJ1-4; D is unresolved. Germline V gives CDR1 SQVTM, CDR2 ANQGSEA. This CDR3 comprises 13 residues. V shed 6 bases and J shed 3 bases, with 11 bases lying between them. DNA for the CDR3: TGCAGCGTGGGAGTAGCCCCTAATGAAAAACTGTTTTTT. As protein: CSVGVAPNEKLFF.

The V call is TRBV2, the J call TRBJ2-7, with 7 bases fitting TRBD2. Trimming took 8 bases from V and 7 from J; bases not matched to a gene: 11. This CDR3 is built from 13 residues. Germline assignment: CDR1 SNHLY and CDR2 FYNNEI. The CDR3 is CASGREQDWEQYF. In DNA form, the CDR3 reads TGTGCCAGCGGGAGGGAACAGGATTGGGAGCAGTACTTC.

The CDR3 sequence: CASSLGWDRPVFSGNTIYF. The CDR3 region has the DNA TGTGCCAGCAGCTTAGGCTGGGACAGGCCTGTCTTCTCTGGAAACACCATATATTTT. The J gene is TRBJ1-3, the V gene TRBV7-9; 8 nucleotides match TRBD1. The germline V gene has CDR1 SEHNR and CDR2 FQNEAQ (reference sequence). V was clipped by 1 base and J by 0 bases; unmatched bases: 11. The CDR3 length is 19 residues.

The V and J genes are TRBV7-9 and TRBJ2-7, with 8 bases lining up with TRBD2. The CDR3 extends over 13 amino acids. V gave up 7 bases and J gave up 5 bases; unmatched junction bases: 7. Germline V lookup: CDR1 SEHNR, CDR2 FQNEAQ (reference sequence). The CDR3 DNA follows: TGTGCCAGCACCTTCGGGAGGGGGGACGAGCAGTACTTC. Protein sequence: CASTFGRGDEQYF.

The chain combines TRBV5-6 with TRBJ1-4, with TRBD1 matching over 7 bases. The germline gives CDR1 SGHDT, CDR2 YYEEEE. Trimming cost V 4 bases and J 6 bases; bases outside gene matches: 9. The length of the CDR3 is 15 residues. The CDR3, as DNA: TGTGCCAGCAGCAGGTCGACAGGGTCCTATGAAAAACTGTTTTTT. Its protein product is CASSRSTGSYEKLFF. Based on the CDR3 plus reference TRBV5-6 and TRBJ1-4, the full variable domain is DAGVTQSPTHLIKTRGQQVTLRCSPKSGHDTVSWYQQALGQGPQFIFQYYEEEERQRGNFPDRFSGHQFPNYSSELNVNALLLGDSALYLCASSRSTGSYEKLFFGSGTQLSVL.

This chain uses TRBV7-2 with TRBJ1-2, with 7 bases aligning to TRBD1. This CDR3 region has 15 residues. The V segment lost 2 bases and the J segment 4 bases; nucleotides outside the gene matches: 7. CDR1 SGHTA and CDR2 FQGNSA come from the germline V gene. As DNA, the CDR3 is TGTGCCAGCAGCTTATTTGGAGGGGGCCCCTATGGCTACACCTTC. This gives the protein CASSLFGGGPYGYTF.

This clone was observed once. This chain uses TRBV7-2 with TRBJ2-7; no definite D call. The V gene lost 2 bases and the J gene lost 0 bases, with 14 bases spanning the gap. Germline assignment: CDR1 SGHTA and CDR2 FQGNSA. This CDR3 comprises 16 residues. Here the CDR3 reads CASSLLGGPSSYEQYF. In DNA form, the CDR3 reads TGTGCCAGCAGCTTATTGGGTGGGCCGAGCTCCTACGAGCAGTACTTC.

In nucleotides, the CDR3 is TGCAGCGTCGGGGGGACTAGCGGGGTTTACGAGCAGTACTTC. This encodes CSVGGTSGVYEQYF. V and J are TRBV29-1 and TRBJ2-7; 13 positions agree with TRBD2. With 6 bases clipped from V and 4 bases from J, the junction kept 6 bases outside the gene matches. Germline loops: CDR1 SQVTM, CDR2 ANQGSEA. This CDR3 comprises 14 residues.

The rearrangement joins TRBV7-2 to TRBJ2-1; 7 positions agree with TRBD1. Germline-derived CDR1 and CDR2 are SGHTA and FQGNSA. This CDR3 is built from 15 residues. Trimming took 5 bases from V and 5 from J; bases not matched to a gene: 9. The CDR3 DNA follows: TGTGCCAGCAGCCCTAGGAGGACAGGAAACAATGAGCAGTTCTTC. It specifies CASSPRRTGNNEQFF.

The V call is TRBV6-4, the J call TRBJ2-1; D call uncertain. The CDR3 is made up of 15 amino acids. Germline V gene sequence: CDR1 MRHNA, CDR2 SNTAGT. V dropped 0 bases and J dropped 1 base, with 7 bases sitting between them. The CDR3 sequence: CASSDSPGSYNEQFF. DNA for the CDR3: TGTGCCAGCAGTGACTCGCCCGGGTCCTACAATGAGCAGTTCTTC.

This clone was seen many times. The rearrangement uses TRBV5-4 and TRBJ1-2; 7 nucleotides line up with TRBD1. The CDR3 length is 17 residues. CDR1 is SGHNT and CDR2 is YYREEE in the germline V gene (reference sequence). The V segment lost 5 bases and the J segment 3 bases; nucleotides outside the gene matches: 16. In nucleotides, the CDR3 is TGTGCCAGCAGTTGGAATTCGGGCAGGGGGAATGACTATGGCTACACCTTC. This codes for CASSWNSGRGNDYGYTF.

The V call is TRBV10-3, the J call TRBJ2-7; 7 bases are shared with TRBD2. V shed 5 bases and J 3 bases; nucleotides not matched to a gene: 7. Germline V CDR1 and CDR2: ENHRY, SYGVKD. The CDR3 loop spans 14 amino acids. The DNA of the CDR3 is TGTGCCATCAGTCGGGAGAAGCGGGGCTACGAGCAGTACTTC. Its protein is CAISREKRGYEQYF.

The V gene is TRBV2, the J gene TRBJ1-3; 7 bases match TRBD1. The CDR3 runs to 15 residues. J gave up 1 base and V 6 bases, and 6 bases lay outside the gene matches. Germline V lookup: CDR1 SNHLY, CDR2 FYNNEI. CDR3 residues: CASRTGSVSGNTIYF. The CDR3 region has the DNA TGTGCCAGCAGGACAGGGTCCGTATCTGGAAACACCATATATTTT.

The DNA for the CDR3 is TGTGCCAGCTTGACAGATCAGCCCCAGCATTTT. This codes for CASLTDQPQHF. The rearrangement joins TRBV6-4 to TRBJ1-5, with D perhaps TRBD1 (5 bases). This CDR3 contains 11 residues. Germline V gene data show CDR1 as MRHNA and CDR2 as SNTAGT. V gave up 8 bases and J gave up 5 bases, with 7 bases separating them.

The J gene is TRBJ1-2, the V gene TRBV18; TRBD1 matches at 9 bases. The V gene's germline CDR1 is KGHSH and CDR2 LQKENI. The CDR3 loop spans 13 amino acids. J was trimmed by 8 bases and V by 3 bases; bases with no gene match: 4. CDR3 region: CASSPGTGQGYTF. The CDR3 bases are TGTGCCAGCTCACCTGGGACAGGGCAAGGCTACACCTTC.

CDR3 sequence (DNA): TGTGCCAGCAGCGCGGCTAGCGCCCTTAGCACAGATACGCAGTATTTT. It encodes CASSAASALSTDTQYF. This chain links TRBV9 with TRBJ2-3; tentatively, D is TRBD2 (6 bases). Germline V gives CDR1 SGDLS, CDR2 YYNGEE. The CDR3 is 16 residues long. V dropped 3 bases and J dropped 0 bases, with 14 bases sitting between them.